The text below deals with one TCR beta chain. What it binds is unknown. The data originate from a study of shared clonotypes between healthy human individuals. Whole-study context: Donor composition was a couple of women and three men, aged 18 to 49.

Study results and caveats: Naive subsets tended to show greater estimated richness than memory subsets.

This CDR3 is built from 15 residues. With V trimmed by 5 bases and J by 5 bases, 9 bases remained unmatched. Germline CDR1 reads SEHNR; CDR2 reads FQNEAQ (reference sequence). Data came from immunoSEQ multiplex PCR; TCRdb stores just in-frame clones and leaves some out. The table shows millions of clones, with around 90% occurring only once. The sequencing sample was made of naive CD4+ T cells sorted from blood. Described subset: CD45RA+ positively selected. The chain recombines TRBV7-9 with TRBJ1-3; 7 bases align to TRBD1. This TCR was sampled from a man aged 18 to 29 in good health. Here the CDR3 reads CASSLVQGSRNTIYF. CDR3 bases: TGTGCCAGCAGCCTAGTACAGGGGTCGAGAAACACCATATATTTT.